These 26 T cell receptor beta chains came from one sample sequenced in a study of shared clonotypes between healthy human individuals. Positively selected for CCR7, the CD45RO-negative cells used as naive CD8 cells excluded terminally differentiated effector memory CD45RA+ cells. Assay used: immunoSEQ multiplex PCR; TCRdb lists only in-frame clones, some missing. The sample consists of approximately 1.9 million clones, over 85% of them appearing once. The source material was naive CD8+ T cells from PBMCs. Receptors originate from a man aged 18 to 30 in good health. Some clones in this sample may be carry-over from other donors' samples.

The chain joins TRBV15 to TRBJ2-7; D possibly corresponds to TRBD1 (5 bases). CDR3 length: 14 amino acids. Trimming shortened V by 3 bases and J by 4 bases, and 13 bases separated the two germline ends. Germline assignment: CDR1 LNHNV and CDR2 YYDKDF (reference sequence). CDR3 nucleotides: TGTGCCACCAGCAGTCTGCCAGGGCAGTACGAGCAGTACTTC. Its protein product is CATSSLPGQYEQYF.

This sequence joins TRBV4-2 and TRBJ2-3; 9 bases are a match to TRBD1. Germline CDR1 and CDR2: LGHNA and YNFKEQ. This CDR3 spans 15 amino acids. The junction had 4 bases not matched to a gene; V was cut back by 0 bases and J by 6 bases. In DNA form, the CDR3 reads TGTGCCAGCAGCCAAGAGGACAGGGGATCGGATACGCAGTATTTT. It is translated as CASSQEDRGSDTQYF.

This chain connects TRBV9 to TRBJ2-7; possible D gene TRBD2, 6 bases. The CDR3 loop spans 13 amino acids. The germline CDR1 and CDR2 sequences are SGDLS and YYNGEE. Trimming took off 2 bases at V and 7 bases at J, with 13 bases between the two ends. The DNA of the CDR3 is TGTGCCAGCAGCGTTGGAGGGCCGGGGGAGCAGTACTTC. Its translation: CASSVGGPGEQYF.

The rearrangement uses TRBV2 and TRBJ2-1; D is unclear. The germline gives CDR1 SNHLY, CDR2 FYNNEI. The V and J ends lost 8 bases and 0 bases respectively, with 14 bases between them. The CDR3 sequence is 15 residues long. CDR3 coding DNA: TGTGCCAGCCAATCAAGGATTAGCTCCTACAATGAGCAGTTCTTC. Protein product: CASQSRISSYNEQFF.

This chain links TRBV5-5 with TRBJ2-3; 7 nucleotides line up with TRBD2. From germline, CDR1 is SGHKS and CDR2 YYEKEE (reference sequence). The CDR3 is 16 amino acids. V lost 5 bases and J lost 6; bases outside the gene matches: 15. The CDR3 DNA sequence: TGTGCCAGCAGGCCCGAGCGGGTCGGGAGGATGGATACGCAGTATTTT. Translated: CASRPERVGRMDTQYF.

The CDR3 region is CASSFLFGELFF. CDR3 nucleotides: TGTGCCAGCAGTTTTTTGTTCGGGGAGCTGTTTTTT. The chain uses TRBV28 and TRBJ2-2; D uncertain. With 3 bases removed from V and 7 bases from J, the gap between germline ends came to 6 bases. CDR1 and CDR2 from the germline V gene are MDHEN and SYDVKM. CDR3 size: 12 residues.

Concerning this clone itself: The same CDR3 can be traced to other DNA sequences in this sample. V is TRBV28 and J is TRBJ1-4; no definite D call. V shed 3 bases and J shed 0 bases, with 5 bases lying between them. The CDR3 sequence is 14 residues long. Germline CDR1 and CDR2: MDHEN and SYDVKM. Written as DNA, the CDR3 is TGTGCCAGCAGTTTTCGTGCAACTAATGAAAAACTGTTTTTT. Translating gives CASSFRATNEKLFF. Together with reference TRBV28 and TRBJ1-4, the CDR3 gives the full variable domain: DVKVTQSSRYLVKRTGEKVFLECVQDMDHENMFWYRQDPGLGLRLIYFSYDVKMKEKGDIPEGYSVSREKKERFSLILESASTNQTSMYLCASSFRATNEKLFFGSGTQLSVL.

The rearrangement joins TRBV10-1 to TRBJ2-7, with TRBD2 matching 7 bases. Germline V gene sequence: CDR1 WNHNN, CDR2 SYGVQD (reference sequence). The CDR3 runs to 14 residues. The V segment lost 10 bases and the J segment 2 bases; nucleotides outside the gene matches: 11. DNA of the CDR3: TGCGCCACCCTTTTGTGCGGGAGTACCTACGAGCAGTACTTC. Protein: CATLLCGSTYEQYF.

The CDR3 region is CASSLGVRQGNTGELFF. The CDR3 DNA follows: TGTGCCAGCAGCTTAGGTGTTCGACAGGGCAACACCGGGGAGCTGTTTTTT. The V and J genes are TRBV7-6 and TRBJ2-2, with 7 bases lining up with TRBD1. Germline-derived CDR1 and CDR2 are SGHVS and FNYEAQ. The CDR3 spans 17 residues. With V trimmed by 1 base and J by 2 bases, 7 bases remained unmatched.

The J gene is TRBJ2-7, the V gene TRBV7-2; 9 positions match TRBD2. In germline, CDR1 is SGHTA, CDR2 FQGNSA. This CDR3 has 17 amino acids. With V trimmed by 5 bases and J by 6 bases, 17 bases remained unmatched. CDR3 protein: CASSPQSLAGAPLEQYF. CDR3 bases: TGTGCCAGCAGCCCCCAGTCCTTAGCGGGAGCCCCTCTCGAGCAGTACTTC.

The V call is TRBV19, the J call TRBJ2-3; 9 bases align to TRBD1. CDR1 LNHDA and CDR2 SQIVND come from the germline V gene (reference sequence). V was clipped by 4 bases and J by 3 bases; unmatched bases: 8. The CDR3 spans 16 residues. In DNA, the CDR3 is TGTGCCAGTAGTACATTCCTCGGGACAGGGACAGATACGCAGTATTTT. Translation: CASSTFLGTGTDTQYF.

The chain uses TRBV13 and TRBJ2-1; 7 bases align to TRBD2. The V gene's germline CDR1 is PRHDT and CDR2 FYEKMQ (reference sequence). Trimming removed 5 bases from V and 1 base from J; junction bases left unmatched: 11. The CDR3 spans 17 residues. The CDR3 coding sequence is TGTGCCAGCAGCCTCAATGGGGGGGAAGGTTCCTACAATGAGCAGTTCTTC. As protein: CASSLNGGEGSYNEQFF.

The rearrangement uses TRBV19 and TRBJ1-5, with D maybe TRBD1 (6 bases). Germline V gives CDR1 LNHDA, CDR2 SQIVND (reference sequence). The V and J ends lost 4 bases and 4 bases respectively, with 11 bases between them. The CDR3 totals 14 residues. The CDR3 nucleotides are TGTGCCAGTAGTACCCTACAGGGAAATCAGCCCCAGCATTTT. Translation: CASSTLQGNQPQHF.

J is TRBJ2-5 and V is TRBV7-8; D might be TRBD1 (6 bases). Germline V gene lookup returns CDR1 SGHVS and CDR2 FQNEAQ. V was clipped by 1 base and J by 1 base, with 16 bases between them. CDR3 length: 17 amino acids. This CDR3 reads CASSLGGTGLSQETQYF. Written as DNA, the CDR3 is TGTGCCAGCAGCTTAGGGGGTACAGGGTTGTCCCAAGAGACCCAGTACTTC. Full variable domain (outside the CDR3, taken from reference TRBV7-8 and TRBJ2-5): GAGVSQSPRYKVAKRGQDVALRCDPISGHVSLFWYQQALGQGPEFLTYFQNEAQLDKSGLPSDRFFAERPEGSVSTLKIQRTQQEDSAVYLCASSLGGTGLSQETQYFGPGTRLLVL.

This rearrangement joins TRBV7-9 to TRBJ2-7; the match to TRBD2 covers 11 bases. The ends lost 5 bases at V and 4 bases at J; junction bases unmatched: 7. Germline CDR1 SEHNR, CDR2 FQNEAQ (reference sequence). This CDR3 region has 15 residues. CDR3 sequence: CASSRGIAGGYEQYF. The CDR3 DNA sequence: TGTGCCAGCAGCAGGGGTATAGCGGGAGGGTACGAGCAGTACTTC.

The V call is TRBV5-6, the J call TRBJ2-7; 7 positions match TRBD2. In germline, CDR1 is SGHDT, CDR2 YYEEEE. This CDR3 has 14 amino acids. V gave up 3 bases and J gave up 5 bases; unmatched junction bases: 8. This CDR3 is CASSWSGRGDEQYF. Here the CDR3 DNA reads TGTGCCAGCAGCTGGAGCGGTCGGGGGGACGAGCAGTACTTC.

CDR3 residues: CASSATLLAGGRDEQFF. The CDR3 nucleotides read TGTGCCAGCAGCGCGACTCTACTAGCGGGAGGAAGGGATGAGCAGTTCTTC. The chain employs TRBV9 and TRBJ2-1; 12 positions match TRBD2. Germline CDR1 is SGDLS and CDR2 is YYNGEE. This CDR3 is built from 17 residues. V lost 3 bases, J lost 8 bases, and 12 bases stayed unmatched.

The chain employs TRBV28 and TRBJ2-7; TRBD2 agrees at 15 bases. Per the germline V gene, CDR1 is MDHEN and CDR2 is SYDVKM. This CDR3 spans 18 amino acids. Trimming removed 4 bases from V and 2 bases from J; junction bases left unmatched: 9. The DNA for the CDR3 is TGTGCCAGCAGTTCCCCGGGACTAGCGGGAGGCCAAACCTACGAGCAGTACTTC. Translating it yields CASSSPGLAGGQTYEQYF.

J is TRBJ2-5 and V is TRBV6-5; TRBD1 might be the D (5 bases). The CDR3 is 14 amino acids. Germline assignment: CDR1 MNHEY and CDR2 SVGAGI. V lost 5 bases and J 3 bases, leaving 13 bases between the germline ends. CDR3 nucleotides: TGTGCCAGCAGTCCAGGGTGGGGCAAAGAGACCCAGTACTTC. Protein: CASSPGWGKETQYF.

This sequence joins TRBV7-7 and TRBJ2-2, with 11 positions matching TRBD2. The CDR3 runs to 17 residues. V gave up 5 bases and J gave up 3 bases; unmatched junction bases: 8. CDR1 is SSHAT, CDR2 FNYEAQ, per germline (reference sequence). For the CDR3, the DNA is TGTGCCAGCAGCCCCGGGGCGGGACTAGCGGACACCGGGGAGCTGTTTTTT. This translates into CASSPGAGLADTGELFF.

The V and J genes are TRBV19 and TRBJ2-5; maybe TRBD1 (6 bases). The CDR3 is 15 residues long. Per germline, CDR1 LNHDA and CDR2 SQIVND (reference sequence). Trimming shortened V by 2 bases and J by 2 bases, and 12 bases separated the two germline ends. The CDR3 DNA reads as TGTGCCAGTAGTATAAACAGGGTCCCTCAAGAGACCCAGTACTTC. Amino acid sequence: CASSINRVPQETQYF.

The chain combines TRBV7-8 with TRBJ1-5; maybe TRBD1 (5 bases). The length of the CDR3 is 16 residues. CDR1 is SGHVS and CDR2 is FQNEAQ in the germline V gene. The V gene lost 4 bases and the J gene lost 7 bases, with 20 bases spanning the gap. CDR3 nucleotides: TGTGCCAGCAGCTCGTCAGGGCCCTTATTTCGGCAGCCCCAGCATTTT. Translated: CASSSSGPLFRQPQHF. Full variable domain (outside the CDR3, taken from reference TRBV7-8 and TRBJ1-5): GAGVSQSPRYKVAKRGQDVALRCDPISGHVSLFWYQQALGQGPEFLTYFQNEAQLDKSGLPSDRFFAERPEGSVSTLKIQRTQQEDSAVYLCASSSSGPLFRQPQHFGDGTRLSIL.

The chain combines TRBV7-9 with TRBJ2-5, with D hard to call. V was cut by 5 bases and J by 10 bases, with 14 bases left in between. CDR1 and CDR2 from the germline V gene are SEHNR and FQNEAQ (reference sequence). The length of the CDR3 is 12 residues. CDR3 protein: CASSSRHLDQYF. CDR3 in DNA: TGTGCCAGCAGCAGCCGTCACCTGGACCAGTACTTC. Supplemented by reference TRBV7-9 and TRBJ2-5, the full variable domain reads DTGVSQNPRHKITKRGQNVTFRCDPISEHNRLYWYRQTLGQGPEFLTYFQNEAQLEKSRLLSDRFSAERPKGSFSTLEIQRTEQGDSAMYLCASSSRHLDQYFGPGTRLLVL.

This chain connects TRBV27 to TRBJ2-7; TRBD2 aligns across 9 bases. This CDR3 has 17 amino acids. The V segment lost 6 bases and the J segment 5 bases; nucleotides outside the gene matches: 17. Germline-derived CDR1 and CDR2 are MNHEY and SMNVEV (reference sequence). The CDR3 sequence is CASSITYRAGGRDEQYF. The DNA of the CDR3 is TGTGCCAGCAGCATCACCTACCGAGCGGGGGGCAGGGACGAGCAGTACTTC.

A remark on this clone: This same CDR3 is encoded by further DNA sequences in the sample. This chain links TRBV19 with TRBJ2-1; 12 nucleotides line up with TRBD2. The CDR3 is made up of 15 amino acids. Germline V gene data show CDR1 as LNHDA and CDR2 as SQIVND (reference sequence). The junction had 2 bases not matched to a gene; V was cut back by 1 base and J by 7 bases. DNA for the CDR3: TGTGCCAGTAGTATAGTAGGACTAGCGGGGAATGAGCAGTTCTTC. Translation gives CASSIVGLAGNEQFF.

The genes are TRBV6-1 and TRBJ2-7, with D possibly matching TRBD1 (6 bases). The CDR3 runs 13 residues. Trimming shortened V by 8 bases and J by 5 bases, and 16 bases separated the two germline ends. The germline V gene has CDR1 MNHNS and CDR2 SASEGT. This CDR3 reads CASAPGQFHEQYF. The CDR3 coding sequence is TGTGCCAGCGCTCCGGGACAATTTCACGAGCAGTACTTC.